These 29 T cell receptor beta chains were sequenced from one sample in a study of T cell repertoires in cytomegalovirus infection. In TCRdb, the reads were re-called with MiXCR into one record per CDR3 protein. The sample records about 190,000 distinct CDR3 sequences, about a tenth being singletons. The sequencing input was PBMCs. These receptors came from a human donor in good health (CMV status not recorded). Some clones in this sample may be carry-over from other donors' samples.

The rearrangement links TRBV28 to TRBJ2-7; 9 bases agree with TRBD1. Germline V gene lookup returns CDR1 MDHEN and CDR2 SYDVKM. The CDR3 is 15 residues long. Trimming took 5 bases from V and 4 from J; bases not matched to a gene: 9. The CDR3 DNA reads TGTGCCAGCAGTCAACAACGACAGGGGGGGTACGAGCAGTACTTC. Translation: CASSQQRQGGYEQYF. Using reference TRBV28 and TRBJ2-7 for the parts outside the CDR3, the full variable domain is DVKVTQSSRYLVKRTGEKVFLECVQDMDHENMFWYRQDPGLGLRLIYFSYDVKMKEKGDIPEGYSVSREKKERFSLILESASTNQTSMYLCASSQQRQGGYEQYFGPGTRLTVT.

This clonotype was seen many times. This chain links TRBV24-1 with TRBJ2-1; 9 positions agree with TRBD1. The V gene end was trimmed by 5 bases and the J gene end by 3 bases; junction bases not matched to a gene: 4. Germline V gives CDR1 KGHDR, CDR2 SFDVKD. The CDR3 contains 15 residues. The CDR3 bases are TGTGCCACCAGTGTTCGACAGGGGGGCTACAATGAGCAGTTCTTC. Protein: CATSVRQGGYNEQFF.

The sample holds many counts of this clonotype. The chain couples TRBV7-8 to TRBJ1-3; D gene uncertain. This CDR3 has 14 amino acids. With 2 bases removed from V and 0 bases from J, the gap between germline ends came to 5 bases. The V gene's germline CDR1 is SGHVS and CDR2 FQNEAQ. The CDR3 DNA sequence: TGTGCCAGCAGCTTATTGAGCTCTGGAAACACCATATATTTT. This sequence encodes CASSLLSSGNTIYF.

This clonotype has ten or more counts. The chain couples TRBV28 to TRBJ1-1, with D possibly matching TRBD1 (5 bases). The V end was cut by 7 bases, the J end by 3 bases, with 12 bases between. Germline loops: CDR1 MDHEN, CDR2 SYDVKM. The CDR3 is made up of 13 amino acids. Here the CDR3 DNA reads TGTGCCAGCATCCCAGGGAGGGACACTGAAGCTTTCTTT. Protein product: CASIPGRDTEAFF.

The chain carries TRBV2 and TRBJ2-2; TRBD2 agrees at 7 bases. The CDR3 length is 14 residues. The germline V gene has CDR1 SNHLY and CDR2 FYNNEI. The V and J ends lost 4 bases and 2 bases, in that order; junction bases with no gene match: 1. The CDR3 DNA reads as TGTGCCAGCAGTGCAGCGGGAAACACCGGGGAGCTGTTTTTT. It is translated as CASSAAGNTGELFF.

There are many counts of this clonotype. The CDR3 protein is CASSPRGRPQETQYF. The CDR3 DNA reads TGTGCCAGCAGCCCCAGGGGGCGCCCCCAAGAGACCCAGTACTTC. The chain couples TRBV7-2 to TRBJ2-5, with 8 bases fitting TRBD1. The length of the CDR3 is 15 residues. Germline lookup yields CDR1 SGHTA and CDR2 FQGNSA. V shed 5 bases, J shed 1 base, and the junction held 6 bases outside the gene matches.

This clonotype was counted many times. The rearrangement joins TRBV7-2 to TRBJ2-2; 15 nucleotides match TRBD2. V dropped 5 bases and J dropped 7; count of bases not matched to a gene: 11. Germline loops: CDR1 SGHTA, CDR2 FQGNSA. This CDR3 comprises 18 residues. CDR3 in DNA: TGTGCCAGCAGCAAAAGCGGACTAGCGGGGGGGCCGGGCGGGGAGCTGTTTTTT. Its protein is CASSKSGLAGGPGGELFF.

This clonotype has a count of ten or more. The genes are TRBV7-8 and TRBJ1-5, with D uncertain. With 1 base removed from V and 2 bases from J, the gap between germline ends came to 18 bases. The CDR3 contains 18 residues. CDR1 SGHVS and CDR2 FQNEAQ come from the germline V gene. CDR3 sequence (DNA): TGTGCCAGCAGCTTAGTAAAGGTGCAGGTCGGGGGCAATCAGCCCCAGCATTTT. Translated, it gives CASSLVKVQVGGNQPQHF.

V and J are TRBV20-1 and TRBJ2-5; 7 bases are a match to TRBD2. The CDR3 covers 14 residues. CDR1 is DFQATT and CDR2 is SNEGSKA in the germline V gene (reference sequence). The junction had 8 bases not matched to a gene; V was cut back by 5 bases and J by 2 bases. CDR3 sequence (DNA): TGCAGTGCTGCGGAGCTAGCGGATCAAGAGACCCAGTACTTC. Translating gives CSAAELADQETQYF.

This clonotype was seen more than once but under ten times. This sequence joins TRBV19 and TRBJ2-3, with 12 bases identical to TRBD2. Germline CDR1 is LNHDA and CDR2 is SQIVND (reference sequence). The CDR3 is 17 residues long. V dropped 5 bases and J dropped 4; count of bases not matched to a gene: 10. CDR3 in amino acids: CASSLTSGGLRSDTQYF. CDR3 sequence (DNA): TGTGCCAGTAGTTTGACTAGCGGGGGATTAAGGTCAGATACGCAGTATTTT.

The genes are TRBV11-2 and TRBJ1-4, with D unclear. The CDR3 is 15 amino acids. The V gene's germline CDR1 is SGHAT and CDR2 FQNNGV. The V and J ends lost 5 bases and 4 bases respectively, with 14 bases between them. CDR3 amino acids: CASSKRSQNNEKLFF. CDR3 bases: TGTGCCAGCAGCAAAAGGTCTCAGAATAATGAAAAACTGTTTTTT.

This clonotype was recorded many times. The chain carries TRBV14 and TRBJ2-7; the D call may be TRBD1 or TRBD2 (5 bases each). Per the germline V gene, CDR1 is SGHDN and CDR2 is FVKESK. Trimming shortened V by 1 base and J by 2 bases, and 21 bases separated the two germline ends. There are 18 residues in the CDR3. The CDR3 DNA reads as TGTGCCAGCAGCCAAGGTTATATGGGGGATATCCTTCCCTACGAGCAGTACTTC. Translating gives CASSQGYMGDILPYEQYF.

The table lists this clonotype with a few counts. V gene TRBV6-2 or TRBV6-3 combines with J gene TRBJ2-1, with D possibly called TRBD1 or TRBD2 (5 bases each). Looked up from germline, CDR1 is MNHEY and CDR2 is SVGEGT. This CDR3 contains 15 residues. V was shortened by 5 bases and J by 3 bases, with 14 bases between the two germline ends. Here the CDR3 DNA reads TGTGCCAGCAGTACCGTCCGGGACGTCTACAATGAGCAGTTCTTC. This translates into CASSTVRDVYNEQFF.

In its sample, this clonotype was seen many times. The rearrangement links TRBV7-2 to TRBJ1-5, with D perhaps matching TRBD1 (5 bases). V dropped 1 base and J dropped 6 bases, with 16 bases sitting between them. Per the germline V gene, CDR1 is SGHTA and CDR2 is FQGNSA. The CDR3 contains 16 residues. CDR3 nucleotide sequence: TGTGCCAGCAGCTTAGAACAGGCTACATTGGGTCAGCCCCAGCATTTT. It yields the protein CASSLEQATLGQPQHF.

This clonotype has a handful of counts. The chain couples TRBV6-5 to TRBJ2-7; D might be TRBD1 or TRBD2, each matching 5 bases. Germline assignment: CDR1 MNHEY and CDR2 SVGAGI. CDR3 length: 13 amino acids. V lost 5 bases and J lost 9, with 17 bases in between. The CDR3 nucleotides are TGTGCCAGCAGTGGGACGGGATGGGTTGTGCAGTACTTC. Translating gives CASSGTGWVVQYF.

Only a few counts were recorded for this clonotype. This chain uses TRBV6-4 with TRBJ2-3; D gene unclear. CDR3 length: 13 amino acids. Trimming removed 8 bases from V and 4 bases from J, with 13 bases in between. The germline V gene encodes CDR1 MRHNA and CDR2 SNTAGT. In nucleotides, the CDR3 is TGTGCCAGCGGCCCTAGTGATGCAGATACGCAGTATTTT. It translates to CASGPSDADTQYF.

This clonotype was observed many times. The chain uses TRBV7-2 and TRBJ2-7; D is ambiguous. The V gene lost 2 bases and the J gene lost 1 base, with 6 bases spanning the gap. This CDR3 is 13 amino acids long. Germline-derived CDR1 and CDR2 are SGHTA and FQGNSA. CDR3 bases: TGTGCCAGCAGCTTATGGGATTCCTACGAGCAGTACTTC. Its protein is CASSLWDSYEQYF. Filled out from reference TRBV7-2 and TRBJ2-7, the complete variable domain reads GAGVSQSPSNKVTEKGKDVELRCDPISGHTALYWYRQSLGQGLEFLIYFQGNSAPDKSGLPSDRFSAERTGGSVSTLTIQRTQQEDSAVYLCASSLWDSYEQYFGPGTRLTVT.

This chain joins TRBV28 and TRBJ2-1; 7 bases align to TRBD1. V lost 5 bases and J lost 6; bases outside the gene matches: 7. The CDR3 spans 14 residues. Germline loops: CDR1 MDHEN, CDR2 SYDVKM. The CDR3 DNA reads TGTGCCAGCAGTCCAAACCGGGACAGCAATGAGCAGTTCTTC. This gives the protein CASSPNRDSNEQFF.

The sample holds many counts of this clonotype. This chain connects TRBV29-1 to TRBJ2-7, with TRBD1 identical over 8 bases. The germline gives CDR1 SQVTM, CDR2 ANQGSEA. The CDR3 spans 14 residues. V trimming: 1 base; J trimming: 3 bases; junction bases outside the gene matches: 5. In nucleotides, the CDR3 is TGCAGCGTTGAAGGCCAGGGGGCGAACTACGAGCAGTACTTC. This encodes CSVEGQGANYEQYF.

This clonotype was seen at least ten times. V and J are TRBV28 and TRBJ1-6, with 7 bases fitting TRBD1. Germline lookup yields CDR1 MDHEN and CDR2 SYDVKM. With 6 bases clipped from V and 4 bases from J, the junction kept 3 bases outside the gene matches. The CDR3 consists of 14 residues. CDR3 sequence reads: CASSQQGYNSPLHF. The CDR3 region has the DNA TGTGCCAGCAGCCAACAGGGGTATAATTCACCCCTCCACTTT.

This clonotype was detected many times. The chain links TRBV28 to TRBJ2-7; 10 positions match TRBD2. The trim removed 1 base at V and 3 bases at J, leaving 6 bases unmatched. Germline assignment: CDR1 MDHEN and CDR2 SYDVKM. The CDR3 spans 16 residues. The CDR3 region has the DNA TGTGCCAGCAGTTTATACCTAGCGGGAGTCGGCTACGAGCAGTACTTC. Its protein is CASSLYLAGVGYEQYF.

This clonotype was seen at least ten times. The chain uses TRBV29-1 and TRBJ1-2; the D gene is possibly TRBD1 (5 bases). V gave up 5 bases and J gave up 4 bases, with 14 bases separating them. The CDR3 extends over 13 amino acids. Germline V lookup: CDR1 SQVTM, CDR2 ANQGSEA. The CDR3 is CSVSPGRSYGYTF. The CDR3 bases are TGCAGCGTTTCCCCGGGACGGAGCTATGGCTACACCTTC. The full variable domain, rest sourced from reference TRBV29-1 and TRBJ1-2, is SAVISQKPSRDICQRGTSLTIQCQVDSQVTMMFWYRQQPGQSLTLIATANQGSEATYESGFVIDKFPISRPNLTFSTLTVSNMSPEDSSIYLCSVSPGRSYGYTFGSGTRLTVV.

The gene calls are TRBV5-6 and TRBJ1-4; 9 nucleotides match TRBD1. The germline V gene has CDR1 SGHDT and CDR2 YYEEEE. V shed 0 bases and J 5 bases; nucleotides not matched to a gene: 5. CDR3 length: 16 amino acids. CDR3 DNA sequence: TGTGCCAGCAGCTTGGCTGGGACAGGGAGAAATGAAAAACTGTTTTTT. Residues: CASSLAGTGRNEKLFF. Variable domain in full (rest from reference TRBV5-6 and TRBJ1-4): DAGVTQSPTHLIKTRGQQVTLRCSPKSGHDTVSWYQQALGQGPQFIFQYYEEEERQRGNFPDRFSGHQFPNYSSELNVNALLLGDSALYLCASSLAGTGRNEKLFFGSGTQLSVL.

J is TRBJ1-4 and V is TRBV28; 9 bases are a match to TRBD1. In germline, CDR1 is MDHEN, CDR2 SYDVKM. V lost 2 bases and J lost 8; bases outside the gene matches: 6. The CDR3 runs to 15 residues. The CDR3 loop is CASSLGGQGSEKLFF. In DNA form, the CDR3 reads TGTGCCAGCAGTTTAGGGGGACAGGGATCCGAAAAACTGTTTTTT. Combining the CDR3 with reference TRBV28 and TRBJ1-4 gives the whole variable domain DVKVTQSSRYLVKRTGEKVFLECVQDMDHENMFWYRQDPGLGLRLIYFSYDVKMKEKGDIPEGYSVSREKKERFSLILESASTNQTSMYLCASSLGGQGSEKLFFGSGTQLSVL.

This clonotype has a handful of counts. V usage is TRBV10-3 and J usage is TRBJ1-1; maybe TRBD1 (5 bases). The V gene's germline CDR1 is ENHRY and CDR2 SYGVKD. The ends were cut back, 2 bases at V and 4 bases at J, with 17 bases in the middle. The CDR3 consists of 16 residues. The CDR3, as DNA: TGTGCCATCAGTGAGCCATTGGAAAGGGGAAGCACTGAAGCTTTCTTT. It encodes CAISEPLERGSTEAFF.

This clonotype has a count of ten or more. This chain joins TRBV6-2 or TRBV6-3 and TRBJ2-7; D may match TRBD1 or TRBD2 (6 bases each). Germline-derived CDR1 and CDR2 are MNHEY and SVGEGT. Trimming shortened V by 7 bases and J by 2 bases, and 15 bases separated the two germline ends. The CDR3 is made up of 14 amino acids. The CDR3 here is CASTETGAAYEQYF. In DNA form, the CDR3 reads TGTGCCAGCACCGAAACGGGGGCGGCCTACGAGCAGTACTTC.

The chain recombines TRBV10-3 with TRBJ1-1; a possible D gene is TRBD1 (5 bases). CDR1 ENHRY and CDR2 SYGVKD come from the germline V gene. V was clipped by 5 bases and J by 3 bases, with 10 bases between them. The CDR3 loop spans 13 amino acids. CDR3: CAISRRGDTEAFF. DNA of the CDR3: TGTGCCATCAGTCGGAGAGGGGACACTGAAGCTTTCTTT.

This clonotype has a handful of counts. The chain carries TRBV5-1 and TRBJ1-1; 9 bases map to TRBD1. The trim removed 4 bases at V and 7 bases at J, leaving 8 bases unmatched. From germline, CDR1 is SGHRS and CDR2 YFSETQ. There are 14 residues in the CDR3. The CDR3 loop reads CASSLPGTGNEAFF. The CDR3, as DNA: TGCGCCAGCAGCCTTCCCGGGACAGGGAATGAAGCTTTCTTT. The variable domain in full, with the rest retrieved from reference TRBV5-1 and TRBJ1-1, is KAGVTQTPRYLIKTRGQQVTLSCSPISGHRSVSWYQQTPGQGLQFLFEYFSETQRNKGNFPGRFSGRQFSNSRSEMNVSTLELGDSALYLCASSLPGTGNEAFFGQGTRLTVV.

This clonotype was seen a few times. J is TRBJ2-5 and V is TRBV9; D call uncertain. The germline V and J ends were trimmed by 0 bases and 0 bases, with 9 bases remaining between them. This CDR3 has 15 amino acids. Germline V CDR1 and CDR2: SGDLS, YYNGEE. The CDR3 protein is CASSVGNGNQETQYF. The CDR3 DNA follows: TGTGCCAGCAGCGTAGGAAACGGAAACCAAGAGACCCAGTACTTC.